Below are 23 T cell receptor beta chains sequenced from a single sample in a study of response to subunit inactivated influenza vaccine. Via MiXCR, TCRdb re-called the RT-PCR reads, giving one row per CDR3 protein. The sample shows approximately 230,000 distinct CDR3 sequences, 12% of them seen only once. The material was non-naive T cells sorted from PBMCs, obtained 14 to 15 days before vaccination. The receptors come from a man aged 50 to 60 who received an inactivated influenza vaccine.

The chain combines TRBV4-3 with TRBJ2-3; 7 bases are a match to TRBD1. Germline CDR1 LGHNA, CDR2 YSLEER. CDR3 size: 16 residues. V was clipped by 2 bases and J by 3 bases; unmatched bases: 8. This CDR3 is CASSQSTGIGTDTQYF. CDR3 coding DNA: TGCGCCAGCAGCCAATCGACAGGGATTGGGACAGATACGCAGTATTTT.

This clonotype was seen ten or more times. This sequence joins TRBV15 and TRBJ2-3; D perhaps matches TRBD2 (5 bases). The CDR3 has 17 amino acids. The V end lost 0 bases, the J end lost 5 bases, and 18 bases lay between the germline ends. Germline CDR1 LNHNV, CDR2 YYDKDF (reference sequence). The CDR3 DNA sequence: TGTGCCACCAGCAGAGAGGGAAGGGAGCTCACTAGAGATACGCAGTATTTT. Protein sequence: CATSREGRELTRDTQYF.

V and J are TRBV10-3 and TRBJ1-6, with D uncertain. This CDR3 spans 13 amino acids. Trimming removed 8 bases at V and 10 bases at J, with 15 bases between. CDR1 and CDR2 (germline): ENHRY, SYGVKD. CDR3 DNA: TGTGCCATCGGGGTTACCCAAGAATCACCCCTCCACTTT. Translation: CAIGVTQESPLHF.

The rearrangement joins TRBV6-1 to TRBJ2-7; the D gene is possibly TRBD2 (6 bases). The CDR3 totals 15 residues. Germline V gene data show CDR1 as MNHNS and CDR2 as SASEGT. V dropped 4 bases and J dropped 3 bases, with 16 bases sitting between them. The CDR3 nucleotides read TGTGCCAGCAGTGTGGGGACGGTGCGGGACTACGAGCAGTACTTC. This encodes CASSVGTVRDYEQYF.

This clonotype was observed a few times. V usage is TRBV6-1 and J usage is TRBJ2-6; D is possibly TRBD1 or TRBD2 (5 bases each). CDR1 is MNHNS and CDR2 is SASEGT in the germline V gene. This CDR3 region has 17 residues. V lost 9 bases and J 4 bases, leaving 22 bases between the germline ends. CDR3: CARPARDHPMGANVLTF. In DNA form, the CDR3 reads TGTGCCAGGCCTGCTAGGGACCATCCTATGGGGGCCAACGTCCTGACTTTC.

This rearrangement joins TRBV4-1 to TRBJ2-5; D might be TRBD2 (5 bases). Germline-derived CDR1 and CDR2 are MGHRA and YSYEKL. The CDR3 has 16 amino acids. The V end lost 0 bases, the J end lost 1 base, and 12 bases lay between the germline ends. DNA of the CDR3: TGCGCCAGCAGCCAAGAAGGAGCGGTGAGCCAAGAGACCCAGTACTTC. Its translation is CASSQEGAVSQETQYF.

The genes are TRBV29-1 and TRBJ2-7, with TRBD1 matching over 9 bases. The germline CDR1 and CDR2 sequences are SQVTM and ANQGSEA. The J segment lost 1 base and the V segment lost 7 bases, leaving 5 bases of the junction unmatched. CDR3 length equals 13 residues. The CDR3 region is CSALGTGSYEQYF. The CDR3 DNA reads TGCAGCGCTTTAGGGACAGGGTCCTACGAGCAGTACTTC.

This clonotype was counted ten times or more. The chain couples TRBV20-1 to TRBJ1-3; TRBD1 agrees at 7 bases. CDR3 length: 16 amino acids. V trimming: 2 bases; J trimming: 2 bases; junction bases outside the gene matches: 9. CDR1 and CDR2 (germline): DFQATT, SNEGSKA (reference sequence). CDR3: CSARNHDRAAGNTIYF. The CDR3 region has the DNA TGCAGTGCTAGAAACCACGACAGGGCGGCTGGAAACACCATATATTTT.

This clonotype was found a few times. The chain is built from TRBV27 and TRBJ2-1, with 14 bases identical to TRBD2. Germline V gives CDR1 MNHEY, CDR2 SMNVEV (reference sequence). V lost 5 bases, J lost 10 bases, and 7 bases stayed unmatched. CDR3 length: 15 amino acids. This CDR3 is CASSKTSGGVGEQFF. The DNA of the CDR3 is TGTGCCAGCAGTAAGACTAGCGGGGGGGTGGGGGAGCAGTTCTTC.

The chain links TRBV18 to TRBJ2-7, with D perhaps matching TRBD1 (5 bases). This CDR3 is 14 amino acids long. The ends were cut back, 2 bases at V and 7 bases at J, with 15 bases in the middle. CDR1 is KGHSH, CDR2 LQKENI, per germline. CDR3 sequence: CASSPATQVGEQYF. The CDR3 nucleotides read TGTGCCAGCTCACCAGCGACACAGGTCGGGGAGCAGTACTTC.

The chain carries TRBV23-1 and TRBJ1-2, with 8 positions matching TRBD1. TRBV23-1 carries the ORF label, with uncertain function. The V segment lost 3 bases and the J segment 7 bases; nucleotides outside the gene matches: 10. The CDR3 extends over 15 amino acids. The CDR3 loop reads CASSHNDRGEGGYTF. CDR3 nucleotide sequence: TGCGCCAGCAGTCACAACGACAGGGGAGAGGGTGGCTACACCTTC.

This clonotype showed up just a few times. The chain recombines TRBV20-1 with TRBJ2-5, with 12 bases lining up with TRBD2. With V trimmed by 6 bases and J by 1 base, 9 bases remained unmatched. The germline V gene has CDR1 DFQATT and CDR2 SNEGSKA (reference sequence). This CDR3 comprises 16 residues. As DNA, the CDR3 is TGCAGTGCCCCTCGGACTAGCGGGACCCCCCAAGAGACCCAGTACTTC. Its protein is CSAPRTSGTPQETQYF.

Ten or more counts support this clonotype. The chain uses TRBV28 and TRBJ2-3; the D is unclear. V shed 6 bases and J shed 2 bases, with 9 bases lying between them. Germline CDR1 MDHEN, CDR2 SYDVKM. The CDR3 has 13 residues. CDR3 protein: CASRTHNTDTQYF. The CDR3 bases are TGTGCCAGCAGAACCCACAACACAGATACGCAGTATTTT.

The table lists this clonotype with a few counts. The CDR3 protein is CASSLTPKAGYTF. The CDR3 bases are TGTGCCAGCAGTTTAACCCCAAAGGCTGGCTACACCTTC. The chain uses TRBV12-3 or TRBV12-4 and TRBJ1-2, with no clear D. Trimming cost V 2 bases and J 7 bases, with 11 bases left between them. This CDR3 is 13 amino acids long.

This clonotype has just a few counts. The J gene is TRBJ2-2, the V gene TRBV2; perhaps TRBD1 as D (6 bases). The CDR3 is 13 residues long. Germline lookup yields CDR1 SNHLY and CDR2 FYNNEI. The V gene lost 7 bases and the J gene lost 4 bases, with 10 bases spanning the gap. The CDR3 spells CASKTGITGELFF. The DNA for the CDR3 is TGTGCCAGCAAAACAGGGATCACCGGGGAGCTGTTTTTT.

The chain is built from TRBV19 and TRBJ1-5; no definite D call. The CDR3 runs 12 residues. Trimming removed 5 bases at V and 4 bases at J, with 6 bases between. CDR1 and CDR2 from the germline V gene are LNHDA and SQIVND (reference sequence). CDR3 DNA sequence: TGTGCCAGTAGTGCCTGGAATCAGCCCCAGCATTTT. This encodes CASSAWNQPQHF.

The table lists this clonotype with many counts. V gene TRBV20-1 combines with J gene TRBJ2-7, with 10 positions matching TRBD1. The CDR3 length is 18 residues. CDR1 and CDR2 (germline): DFQATT, SNEGSKA (reference sequence). V lost 3 bases to trimming and J lost 3 bases; unmatched junction nucleotides: 17. CDR3 residues: CSASESGTGVEKIYEQYF. Written as DNA, the CDR3 is TGCAGTGCTAGTGAATCCGGGACAGGGGTGGAAAAAATCTACGAGCAGTACTTC.

This clonotype came up a few times. V gene TRBV28 combines with J gene TRBJ2-1; D uncertain. The CDR3 runs 14 residues. Trimming shortened V by 8 bases and J by 8 bases, and 19 bases separated the two germline ends. The germline V gene encodes CDR1 MDHEN and CDR2 SYDVKM. CDR3 sequence (DNA): TGTGCCAGCCTACTATCTTACCGGCAGGATGAGCAGTTCTTC. Amino acid sequence: CASLLSYRQDEQFF. Combining the CDR3 with reference TRBV28 and TRBJ2-1 gives the whole variable domain DVKVTQSSRYLVKRTGEKVFLECVQDMDHENMFWYRQDPGLGLRLIYFSYDVKMKEKGDIPEGYSVSREKKERFSLILESASTNQTSMYLCASLLSYRQDEQFFGPGTRLTVL.

The chain uses TRBV5-1 and TRBJ2-5, with D perhaps matching TRBD2 (7 bases). The V and J ends lost 4 bases and 1 base respectively, with 17 bases between them. This CDR3 spans 16 amino acids. Germline V gene data show CDR1 as SGHRS and CDR2 as YFSETQ. The CDR3 loop is CASSRGAVRGQETQYF. The CDR3 DNA sequence: TGCGCCAGCAGCCGGGGGGCAGTCCGGGGCCAAGAGACCCAGTACTTC. The full variable domain, its missing parts supplied by reference TRBV5-1 and TRBJ2-5, is KAGVTQTPRYLIKTRGQQVTLSCSPISGHRSVSWYQQTPGQGLQFLFEYFSETQRNKGNFPGRFSGRQFSNSRSEMNVSTLELGDSALYLCASSRGAVRGQETQYFGPGTRLLVL.

This clonotype has just a few counts. The J gene is TRBJ2-3, the V gene TRBV7-2; D is unresolved. Trimming cost V 0 bases and J 6 bases, with 13 bases left between them. CDR1 is SGHTA, CDR2 FQGNSA, per germline. CDR3 size: 15 residues. The chain's CDR3 is CASSLAKGYGDTQYF. Written as DNA, the CDR3 is TGTGCCAGCAGCTTAGCCAAAGGGTATGGCGATACGCAGTATTTT.

The chain recombines TRBV5-5 with TRBJ2-7, with TRBD1 identical over 8 bases. The CDR3 has 15 residues. Germline V CDR1 and CDR2: SGHKS, YYEKEE (reference sequence). With V trimmed by 0 bases and J by 3 bases, 5 bases remained unmatched. The CDR3 DNA is TGTGCCAGCAGCTTGGACGGGACAGGACGCTACGAGCAGTACTTC. Its protein is CASSLDGTGRYEQYF.

This clonotype occurred many times. The V call is TRBV2, the J call TRBJ2-5; 8 bases line up with TRBD1. The ends lost 5 bases at V and 2 bases at J; junction bases unmatched: 1. This CDR3 has 13 residues. From germline, CDR1 is SNHLY and CDR2 FYNNEI. CDR3 DNA sequence: TGTGCCAGCAGTCGGGACAGGCAAGAGACCCAGTACTTC. Protein: CASSRDRQETQYF.

This clonotype showed up just a few times. The chain uses TRBV7-2 and TRBJ2-4, with 7 bases identical to TRBD2. Germline lookup yields CDR1 SGHTA and CDR2 FQGNSA. V was pared by 2 bases and J by 6 bases, with 4 bases of the junction left unmatched. The CDR3 loop spans 14 amino acids. The CDR3 region is CASSLREGGNIQYF. The CDR3 DNA follows: TGTGCCAGCAGCTTAAGGGAGGGAGGAAACATTCAGTACTTC.